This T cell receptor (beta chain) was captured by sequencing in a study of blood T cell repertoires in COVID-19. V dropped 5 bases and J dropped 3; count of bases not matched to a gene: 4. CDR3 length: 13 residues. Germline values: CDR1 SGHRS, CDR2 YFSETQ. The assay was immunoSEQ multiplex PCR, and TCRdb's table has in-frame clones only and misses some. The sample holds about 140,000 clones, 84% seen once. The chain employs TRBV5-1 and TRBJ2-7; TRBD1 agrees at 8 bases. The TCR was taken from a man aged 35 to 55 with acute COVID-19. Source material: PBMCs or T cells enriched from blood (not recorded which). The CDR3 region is CASREGQGYEQYF. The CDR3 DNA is TGCGCCAGCAGGGAAGGACAGGGCTACGAGCAGTACTTC.